This T cell receptor beta chain was retrieved from a study of OX40 agonist ivuxolimab in advanced cancers. As to this clone: Distinct nucleotide sequences in the sample also encode this CDR3.

The CDR3 loop spans 13 amino acids. Between the trimmed V and J ends, which lost 3 bases and 1 base, there was a span of 6 bases. From germline, CDR1 is KGHSH and CDR2 LQKENI. Sequencing used immunoSEQ multiplex PCR; TCRdb keeps in-frame clones, though not all of them. The sample yields approximately 50,000 clones, 70% to 80% seen once. The sequences come from CD4+ or CD8+ T cells sorted from blood, collected in a trial of the OX40 agonist ivuxolimab. This receptor was identified in an adult with an advanced solid tumor such as melanoma, head and neck, liver or kidney cancer. The chain couples TRBV18 to TRBJ1-1; D is unclear. The CDR3 here is CASSPAGNTEAFF. In nucleotides, the CDR3 is TGTGCCAGCTCACCGGCAGGGAACACTGAAGCTTTCTTT.